This T cell receptor (beta chain) was recovered during a study of shared clonotypes between healthy human individuals (dated by TCRdb to 2018 to 2020). For the study in its entirety: The cohort included a few men and a couple of women between 18 and 49 years of age. For each donor, CD4 naive and CD4 memory were each given three plates, CD8 naive was given two plates, and CD8 memory was given one plate. Blood TCR repertoires of a handful of healthy adults were deeply sequenced to estimate repertoire size and the extent of clonotype sharing between individuals. Different laboratories and diverse techniques were used to prepare libraries and sequence TCR repertoires, to increase sequencing depth and limit assay-specific biases. Leukapheresis yielded between about 0.94 and 8.9 billion PBMCs per donor. Overall study results and their limits: Sharing across a few donors was observed for about 4.8% of naive CD4, under 4% of naive CD8, 2% to 2.5% of memory CD4, and approximately 0.41% of memory CD8 clonotypes. Larger estimated clonotype richness was generally found for naive subsets than for memory subsets. The genetic and exposure-history diversity represented was limited by the small number of donors. Pairwise subsampling led to the expectation that sequencing depth would affect the degree of clonotype sharing among donors. Sampling was restricted to blood, and TCR repertoires in tissues likely differ from the TCR repertoires found in blood. Clonotypes shared by all four sorted-subset donors showed higher generation probabilities than non-shared clonotypes. Rarefaction of sorted-subset datasets indicated incomplete sequencing despite the large sequencing depth.

Of note for this clone: Its antigen is unknown. No much larger clone exists at a distance of one base, and base qualities are not known.

Using the deep immunoSEQ assay, multiplex PCR amplified TCR CDR3 regions from genomic DNA. Genomic DNA extracted from each cell subset was distributed evenly over all wells of several immunoSEQ 96-well plates, and each plate served as one replicate. For sorted subsets, around 0.2 ug of genomic DNA, equivalent to tens of thousands of T cell genomes, went into each replicate PCR. Purified libraries were quantified with a Qubit 3.0 fluorometer, sized on a Bioanalyzer 2100, and re-quantified with the KAPA Library Quantification kit. Each immunoSEQ 96-well plate was sequenced on its own single-read 150-cycle Illumina NextSeq 550 flow cell. The authors processed their data as follows. Because only junctional sequences without quality scores were contained in the immunoSEQ output, filtering matching that applied to full-length reads could not be performed. Sequences were annotated with PyIR, a Python wrapper for IgBLAST v1.9, using IMGT germline references to assign V/J genes and CDR3. Reads were removed for weak V/J assignments (E-value above 1e-6), missing CDR3, stop codons, out-of-frame junctions, or ambiguous translated residues. A V3J clonotype was defined by an identical inferred V gene, J gene, and CDR3 amino acid sequence. To compute the percentage overlap between repertoires, the number of shared unique clonotypes was divided by the size of the smaller repertoire. RTK rarefaction, the Chao1 estimator, and Recon v2.1 estimates of unobserved clonotypes were used to assess repertoire richness. Generation probabilities were computed with OLGA for all TCRbeta clonotypes obtained by the gDNA method from four donors. In its TCRdb copy, this immuneACCESS table keeps in-frame sequences only and misses some clones. Where compared with another copy, unresolved V genes explain less than half of these, and the others have no known cause. V, J and clone size are those of that table, while D and trimming were read from the DNA. Across this sample there are around 1.9 million clones, with 93% seen only once. The ten largest make up more than 1.5% of the sample.

The CDR3 starts with the cysteine, ends with the phenylalanine, and has 16 residues. Only the CDR3 region is kept as DNA, spanning 48 bases read in frame from base 1. Trimming leaves V shorter by 5 bases and J shorter by 7 bases, with the junction holding 17 bases beyond the gene matches. The germline V gene encodes CDR1 SQVTM and CDR2 ANQGSEA. CD8 naive samples were obtained by positive selection for CCR7 among CD45RO-negative cells, yielding a CD45RA+CCR7+ population from which TemRA cells were excluded. The donors were healthy, HIV-negative adults with no recently reported acute infections or vaccinations. All donors were Caucasian adults living in Nashville, Tennessee, USA. After blood collection by leukapheresis, PBMCs were isolated using Ficoll-Histopaque density gradient centrifugation and then cryopreserved in the vapor phase of liquid nitrogen. Purity and quantity of every magnetically sorted T cell population were checked by analytical flow cytometry. Each sorted fraction had its genomic DNA isolated and then quantified by UV absorbance on a Nanodrop 2000c.

Rearrangement joined TRBV29-1 to TRBJ2-7, and TRBD2 matches 10 of the central bases. Material for sequencing was naive CD8+ T cells from PBMCs. Explained via the paper, the cell subset or site label denotes: CD45RA+CCR7+. This receptor was taken from a man aged 18 to 29 in good health. Some clones in this sample may be carry-over from other donors' samples. The CDR3 corresponds to CSVNGLGKLAGIEQYF. The sequenced DNA: TGCAGCGTTAACGGGCTTGGAAAACTAGCGGGAATAGAGCAGTACTTC.